The 11 T cell receptor beta chains presented below share a single source sample, sequenced in a study of cytomegalovirus exposure and HLA in healthy donors. PCR amplification relied on 60 Vbeta primers (plus 13 Jbeta primers). Clones were sequenced by immunoSEQ multiplex PCR, and TCRdb holds only the in-frame ones, with some missing. The table records about 220,000 clones, roughly 79% of them present only once. Sequenced input: PBMCs. The source of these receptors is a male donor in good health and CMV-seronegative.

The chain couples TRBV11-2 to TRBJ1-2; a weak D match, TRBD1 (5 bases). Germline V lookup: CDR1 SGHAT, CDR2 FQNNGV. V dropped 5 bases and J dropped 8 bases, with 24 bases sitting between them. The CDR3 length is 16 residues. In DNA, the CDR3 is TGTGCCAGCAGCCCGGAGTTAGCAGGGCTGAGTGGCGGCTACACCTTC. This codes for CASSPELAGLSGGYTF.

This clone came up a few times. This chain links TRBV21-1 with TRBJ2-1; no check of the table's D call, TRBD2, against the DNA was made. TRBV21-1 is deemed a pseudogene. There are 17 residues in the CDR3. The CDR3 DNA reads as TGTGCCAGCATCGGCGGTAGCGGCCCAAGAAACTACAATGAGCAGTTCTTC. It specifies CASIGGSGPRNYNEQFF.

The rearrangement links TRBV27 to TRBJ2-5, with D possibly TRBD2 on 6 matching bases. The end of the DNA aligns better with TRBJ2-7, so the J call may be wrong. The CDR3 covers 14 residues. The germline V gene has CDR1 MNHEY and CDR2 SMNVEV (reference sequence). The CDR3 sequence: CASAYGTSGYEQYF. Here the CDR3 DNA reads TGTGCCAGCGCGTATGGGACCAGCGGGTACGAGCAGTACTTC.

With regard to this clone: The same CDR3 also results from other DNA sequences found in this sample. J is TRBJ2-3 and V is TRBV28; tentatively, D is TRBD1 (5 bases). With 2 bases removed from V and 1 base from J, the gap between germline ends came to 10 bases. Germline assignment: CDR1 MDHEN and CDR2 SYDVKM. This CDR3 is 15 amino acids long. The CDR3 protein is CASSLRGGGTDTQYF. The CDR3 DNA follows: TGTGCCAGCAGTTTAAGGGGTGGGGGCACAGATACGCAGTATTTT.

J is TRBJ2-7 and V is TRBV28; D not resolved. V was pared by 3 bases and J by 4 bases, with 7 bases between. The CDR3 is made up of 12 amino acids. Germline V gives CDR1 MDHEN, CDR2 SYDVKM. CDR3 DNA sequence: TGTGCCAGCAGTTTCACAGTTTACGAGCAGTACTTC. Translation gives CASSFTVYEQYF.

This rearrangement joins TRBV7-2 to TRBJ2-1; 8 bases are shared with TRBD1. The CDR3 covers 15 residues. Trimming at V came to 8 bases and at J to 0 bases, leaving 6 bases not matched to a gene. Germline CDR1 reads SGHTA; CDR2 reads FQGNSA. CDR3 DNA: TGTGCCAGCGGATCAGGGGGCCCCTCCTACAATGAGCAGTTCTTC. It yields the protein CASGSGGPSYNEQFF. The full variable domain, its missing parts supplied by reference TRBV7-2 and TRBJ2-1, is GAGVSQSPSNKVTEKGKDVELRCDPISGHTALYWYRQSLGQGLEFLIYFQGNSAPDKSGLPSDRFSAERTGGSVSTLTIQRTQQEDSAVYLCASGSGGPSYNEQFFGPGTRLTVL.

The genes are TRBV9 and TRBJ1-4; D unclear. The germline gives CDR1 SGDLS, CDR2 YYNGEE. This CDR3 has 17 residues. Between the trimmed V and J ends, which lost 0 bases and 7 bases, there was a span of 19 bases. The chain's CDR3 is CASSVGLIGGSGEKLFF. The CDR3, as DNA: TGTGCCAGCAGCGTAGGTCTTATCGGTGGGAGTGGTGAAAAACTGTTTTTT.

V and J are TRBV19 and TRBJ1-1; D gene ambiguous. Germline V gene data show CDR1 as LNHDA and CDR2 as SQIVND (reference sequence). The CDR3 sequence is 15 residues long. Trimming stripped 3 bases from V and 3 bases from J, with 14 bases between. The CDR3 region is CASSIPSGLYTEAFF. Here the CDR3 DNA reads TGTGCCAGTAGTATCCCATCCGGGTTATACACTGAAGCTTTCTTT.

The V and J genes are TRBV6-4 and TRBJ1-2; TRBD1 matches 9 bases. V trimming: 6 bases; J trimming: 2 bases; junction bases outside the gene matches: 7. Germline V CDR1 and CDR2: MRHNA, SNTAGT. The length of the CDR3 is 15 residues. The CDR3 sequence: CASSVGQGENYGYTF. CDR3 coding DNA: TGTGCCAGCAGCGTGGGACAGGGCGAGAACTATGGCTACACCTTC.

The rearrangement uses TRBV28 and TRBJ1-2; possible D gene TRBD1, 6 bases. Germline CDR1 is MDHEN and CDR2 is SYDVKM. CDR3 size: 17 residues. Trimming took 4 bases from V and 2 from J, leaving 20 bases between them. The CDR3 sequence is CASSSIGMGHQNYGYTF. For the CDR3, the DNA is TGTGCCAGCAGTTCTATAGGAATGGGACACCAGAACTATGGCTACACCTTC.

This chain links TRBV7-3 with TRBJ2-3; the D gene is possibly TRBD1 (6 bases). The CDR3 consists of 16 residues. Germline V gene sequence: CDR1 SGHTA, CDR2 FQGTGA. Trimming shortened V by 3 bases and J by 2 bases, and 15 bases separated the two germline ends. In DNA form, the CDR3 reads TGTGCCAGCAGCTTGATGGGGGCAGGGGCCACAGATACGCAGTATTTT. This codes for CASSLMGAGATDTQYF.